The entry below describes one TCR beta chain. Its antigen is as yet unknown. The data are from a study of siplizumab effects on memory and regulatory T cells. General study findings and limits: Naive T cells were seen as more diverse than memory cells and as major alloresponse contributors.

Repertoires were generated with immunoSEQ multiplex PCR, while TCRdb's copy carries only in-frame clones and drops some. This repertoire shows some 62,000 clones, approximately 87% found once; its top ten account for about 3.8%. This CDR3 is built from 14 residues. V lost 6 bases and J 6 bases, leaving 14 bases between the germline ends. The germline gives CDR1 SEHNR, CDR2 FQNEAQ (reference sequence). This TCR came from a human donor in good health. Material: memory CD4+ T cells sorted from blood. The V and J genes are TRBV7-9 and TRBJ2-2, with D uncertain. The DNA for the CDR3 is TGTGCCAGCAGTGCCCGCACGAGTGCCGGGGAGCTGTTTTTT. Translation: CASSARTSAGELFF.